Listed here is a single T cell receptor beta chain. The method was immunoSEQ multiplex PCR; TCRdb's version includes in-frame clones alone and lacks a portion of them. Here the sample spans about 1,800,000 clones, roughly 95% being singletons. The data were taken from a study of shared clonotypes between healthy human individuals. Selected positively for CCR7 and CD45RO-negative, naive CD8 cells excluded terminally differentiated effector memory CD45RA+ cells. What was sequenced was naive CD8+ T cells sorted from blood. The sequence came from a man younger than 30 in good health.

CDR3 nucleotides: TGTGCCAGCAGCTACATATCCGGGACAGATTACAATGAGCAGTTCTTC. Encoded protein: CASSYISGTDYNEQFF. V and J are TRBV13 and TRBJ2-1, with TRBD1 matching 7 bases. Trimming took 4 bases from V and 4 from J; bases not matched to a gene: 10. The CDR3 totals 16 residues. Looked up from germline, CDR1 is PRHDT and CDR2 is FYEKMQ (reference sequence).